This TCR beta chain was recovered during a study of blood T cell repertoires in COVID-19. Study as a whole: Samples of COVID-19 (acute and convalescent) were obtained from the United States, Italy and Spain. In each case, the material was cDNA or gDNA derived from T cells, B-cell-depleted T cells, or PBMCs.

V dropped 3 bases and J dropped 2 bases, with 21 bases sitting between them. Germline CDR1 is SGDLS and CDR2 is YYNGEE. The CDR3 runs to 17 residues. As handled by the study authors: Amplifying reference gene primers gave estimates of nucleated cell counts. The data were produced by immunoSEQ multiplex PCR, yet TCRdb's version contains in-frame clones alone and is incomplete. Clonal size and the V and J genes are those of that table, whereas D and trimming came from the DNA. The sample lists 45,000 to 65,000 clones; 85% to 90% were seen once. The sequenced sample was peripheral blood. V usage is TRBV9 and J usage is TRBJ2-7; possible D gene TRBD1, 6 bases. This sequence was found in an elderly man with active COVID-19. CDR3 nucleotide sequence: TGTGCCAGCAGCGGAGAGAGGGAGTACAGGGCAGCCTACGAGCAGTACTTC. As protein: CASSGEREYRAAYEQYF.